Following are 22 T cell receptor beta chains from one sample sequenced in a study of CD8 T cells in Susac syndrome. An input of about 0.5 to 1 ug of RNA was subjected to reverse transcription using random hexamers. TCRdb recomputed calls from the immunoSEQ multiplex PCR reads with MiXCR, one row per CDR3 protein. In the table there are 70,000 or so distinct CDR3 sequences, approximately 94% of which are singletons. The material sequenced was CD8+ T cells from PBMCs. The receptors stem from a human donor with multiple sclerosis.

The chain joins TRBV15 to TRBJ2-7; D call uncertain. Germline CDR1 is LNHNV and CDR2 is YYDKDF (reference sequence). The CDR3 length is 13 residues. V lost 6 bases and J lost 0, with 9 bases in between. In nucleotides, the CDR3 is TGTGCCACCAGGGGCTTGGACTCCTACGAGCAGTACTTC. This sequence encodes CATRGLDSYEQYF.

CDR3 region: CASSRGLAGEQETQYF. The CDR3 nucleotides read TGTGCCAGCAGCCGCGGACTAGCGGGGGAACAAGAGACCCAGTACTTC. V and J are TRBV27 and TRBJ2-5, with 13 bases identical to TRBD2. This CDR3 region has 16 residues. Unmatched junction bases numbered 6, after V lost 6 bases and J lost 2 bases. Germline V gene data show CDR1 as MNHEY and CDR2 as SMNVEV (reference sequence).

The V call is TRBV28, the J call TRBJ2-7; no definite D call. Per germline, CDR1 MDHEN and CDR2 SYDVKM. CDR3 size: 14 residues. Trimming left V 4 bases short and J 4 bases short, with 14 bases between. CDR3 DNA sequence: TGTGCCAGCAGTTCTTCTGGCTACCAATACGAGCAGTACTTC. It yields the protein CASSSSGYQYEQYF. The entire variable domain, with the rest obtained from reference TRBV28 and TRBJ2-7, is as follows: DVKVTQSSRYLVKRTGEKVFLECVQDMDHENMFWYRQDPGLGLRLIYFSYDVKMKEKGDIPEGYSVSREKKERFSLILESASTNQTSMYLCASSSSGYQYEQYFGPGTRLTVT.

V and J are TRBV20-1 and TRBJ1-1, with TRBD1 matching over 8 bases. The CDR3 runs to 15 residues. Trimming cost V 0 bases and J 5 bases; bases outside gene matches: 8. CDR1 DFQATT and CDR2 SNEGSKA come from the germline V gene (reference sequence). CDR3 DNA sequence: TGCAGTGCTAGAGATCCCGACAGGGGAGGGACTGAAGCTTTCTTT. Its translation: CSARDPDRGGTEAFF.

The genes are TRBV29-1 and TRBJ2-1; TRBD1 agrees at 7 bases. Germline values: CDR1 SQVTM, CDR2 ANQGSEA. The CDR3 length is 15 residues. Losses at the gene ends were 4 bases for V and 0 bases for J; bases not matched to a gene: 6. DNA for the CDR3: TGCAGCGTTGGTAACCGGGACAGCTCCTACAATGAGCAGTTCTTC. Its protein product is CSVGNRDSSYNEQFF.

The chain couples TRBV6-2 or TRBV6-3 to TRBJ2-1; D is unresolved. V was trimmed by 2 bases and J by 4 bases, leaving 9 bases between them. The germline CDR1 and CDR2 sequences are MNHEY and SVGEGT. CDR3 length: 14 residues. CDR3 in amino acids: CASSYDGGYNEQFF. For the CDR3, the DNA is TGTGCCAGCAGTTACGACGGTGGTTACAATGAGCAGTTCTTC.

V and J are TRBV28 and TRBJ2-7, with TRBD2 matching 12 bases. Germline CDR1 and CDR2: MDHEN and SYDVKM. There are 18 residues in the CDR3. With V trimmed by 4 bases and J by 2 bases, 12 bases remained unmatched. In DNA, the CDR3 is TGTGCCAGCAGTTCCTTGCCACTAGCGGGGGGCTCGACCTACGAGCAGTACTTC. Protein product: CASSSLPLAGGSTYEQYF. The full variable domain, its missing parts supplied by reference TRBV28 and TRBJ2-7, is DVKVTQSSRYLVKRTGEKVFLECVQDMDHENMFWYRQDPGLGLRLIYFSYDVKMKEKGDIPEGYSVSREKKERFSLILESASTNQTSMYLCASSSLPLAGGSTYEQYFGPGTRLTVT.

The V gene is TRBV29-1, the J gene TRBJ1-4, with D unclear. CDR1 is SQVTM, CDR2 ANQGSEA, per germline. The CDR3 has 13 amino acids. V lost 0 bases to trimming and J lost 9 bases, with 11 bases between them. CDR3 nucleotide sequence: TGCAGCGTTGAAGAGGGCAATTCTCAAAAACTGTTTTTT. Protein: CSVEEGNSQKLFF.

This chain links TRBV7-3 with TRBJ2-3; D possibly matches TRBD1 or TRBD2 (5 bases each). From germline, CDR1 is SGHTA and CDR2 FQGTGA. The CDR3 has 13 residues. V shed 5 bases and J shed 5 bases, with 11 bases lying between them. CDR3 sequence reads: CASSQGGGDTQYF. The DNA of the CDR3 is TGTGCCAGCAGCCAGGGTGGGGGAGATACGCAGTATTTT.

The rearrangement joins TRBV4-1 to TRBJ2-7; D gene unclear. V lost 1 base and J 0 bases, leaving 7 bases between the germline ends. Germline-derived CDR1 and CDR2 are MGHRA and YSYEKL. The length of the CDR3 is 14 residues. CDR3 residues: CASSQARNSYEQYF. The DNA of the CDR3 is TGCGCCAGCAGCCAAGCACGTAACTCCTACGAGCAGTACTTC.

The chain combines TRBV7-9 with TRBJ2-7; 7 bases align to TRBD1. This CDR3 has 14 amino acids. Germline V gene lookup returns CDR1 SEHNR and CDR2 FQNEAQ (reference sequence). V shed 4 bases, J shed 5 bases, and the junction held 8 bases outside the gene matches. In DNA, the CDR3 is TGTGCCAGCAGCTCCGCCGACAGGGTGAACGAGCAGTACTTC. Amino acids: CASSSADRVNEQYF.

The chain joins TRBV5-6 to TRBJ1-1; possibly TRBD1 for D (5 bases). This CDR3 is 13 amino acids long. V was cut by 0 bases and J by 8 bases, with 11 bases left in between. The germline CDR1 and CDR2 sequences are SGHDT and YYEEEE. The CDR3 is CASSLGGRNEAFF. The DNA of the CDR3 is TGTGCCAGCAGCTTGGGGGGCAGAAACGAAGCTTTCTTT.

The chain couples TRBV29-1 to TRBJ1-2, with D perhaps TRBD1 (5 bases). From germline, CDR1 is SQVTM and CDR2 ANQGSEA. V dropped 7 bases and J dropped 6 bases, with 18 bases sitting between them. The CDR3 length is 13 residues. The DNA of the CDR3 is TGCAGCGACTGGGACTCGGGCTTGGATGGCTACACCTTC. It codes for CSDWDSGLDGYTF.

The chain carries TRBV4-2 and TRBJ2-1; D gene ambiguous. The CDR3 extends over 16 amino acids. Trimming took off 0 bases at V and 1 base at J, with 10 bases between the two ends. The germline gives CDR1 LGHNA, CDR2 YNFKEQ. CDR3 coding DNA: TGTGCCAGCAGCCAAGATCCACCGGCTTCCTACAATGAGCAGTTCTTC. Protein sequence: CASSQDPPASYNEQFF.

The rearrangement uses TRBV29-1 and TRBJ1-1; 7 nucleotides agree with TRBD1. Germline CDR1 reads SQVTM; CDR2 reads ANQGSEA. Losses at the gene ends were 1 base for V and 2 bases for J; bases not matched to a gene: 10. The CDR3 consists of 16 residues. CDR3 DNA sequence: TGCAGCGTTGAAGTTGGGGTGAGGGGGCGAAACACTGAAGCTTTCTTT. Amino acids: CSVEVGVRGRNTEAFF.

The V call is TRBV29-1, the J call TRBJ1-1; D remains unclear. This CDR3 contains 13 residues. V dropped 4 bases and J dropped 0 bases, with 9 bases sitting between them. CDR1 and CDR2 (germline): SQVTM, ANQGSEA. CDR3 DNA sequence: TGCAGCGTTGTAAGGGCTATGAACACTGAAGCTTTCTTT. Translated, it gives CSVVRAMNTEAFF.

CDR3 nucleotides: TGCGCCAGCAGCCAAGATCGGGGCGGTTCCTACAATGAGCAGTTCTTC. It translates to CASSQDRGGSYNEQFF. The chain links TRBV4-3 to TRBJ2-1; D might be TRBD1 or TRBD2, each matching 5 bases. Germline loops: CDR1 LGHNA, CDR2 YSLEER. This CDR3 spans 16 amino acids. V was trimmed by 0 bases and J by 1 base, leaving 10 bases between them.

The chain carries TRBV12-3 or TRBV12-4 and TRBJ2-1; TRBD2 aligns across 9 bases. V shed 5 bases and J 7 bases; nucleotides not matched to a gene: 6. This CDR3 has 14 residues. CDR3 in amino acids: CASSPSGGWNEQFF. The CDR3 DNA reads TGTGCCAGCAGTCCCAGCGGGGGGTGGAATGAGCAGTTCTTC.

This clonotype has just one count. This CDR3 is CASSLALAKNIQYF. The CDR3 DNA follows: TGTGCCAGCAGTTTAGCACTAGCCAAAAACATTCAGTACTTC. The rearrangement uses TRBV28 and TRBJ2-4; D is unclear. V lost 2 bases and J 0 bases, leaving 5 bases between the germline ends. This CDR3 has 14 amino acids. Germline V gene lookup returns CDR1 MDHEN and CDR2 SYDVKM.

This rearrangement joins TRBV28 to TRBJ1-3, with 7 bases lining up with TRBD1. J lost 0 bases, V lost 3 bases, and 11 bases had no gene match. The CDR3 runs 18 residues. Germline loops: CDR1 MDHEN, CDR2 SYDVKM. The CDR3 region is CASSFVGPWDSSGNTIYF. Written as DNA, the CDR3 is TGTGCCAGCAGTTTTGTTGGTCCCTGGGACAGCTCTGGAAACACCATATATTTT.

The chain couples TRBV12-3 or TRBV12-4 to TRBJ2-1; 8 nucleotides align to TRBD2. Trimming took 4 bases from V and 9 from J; bases not matched to a gene: 11. The CDR3 contains 15 residues. Here the CDR3 reads CASSSPPAGGTEQFF. In nucleotides, the CDR3 is TGTGCCAGCAGTTCCCCCCCTGCGGGGGGAACTGAGCAGTTCTTC.

The V gene is TRBV19, the J gene TRBJ2-2, with 11 positions matching TRBD2. CDR1 and CDR2 (germline): LNHDA, SQIVND (reference sequence). The length of the CDR3 is 15 residues. The V segment lost 6 bases and the J segment 3 bases; nucleotides outside the gene matches: 3. The CDR3 DNA is TGTGCCAGTAGGGGACTAGCGGAAGACACCGGGGAGCTGTTTTTT. Translating gives CASRGLAEDTGELFF.